This T cell receptor (beta chain) derives from a study of T cell responses to AZD1222 COVID-19 vaccine. Study outcomes and limitations: Across spike, vaccine-associated CD4 TCRs were found, dominant at 160-218 and 743-854. Two doses of AZD1222 preceded a rise in Spike-specific TCR breadth and depth. Within unmutated variant regions lay the reported targets of nearly half of spike-specific TCRs. Repertoire sampling happened only post peak T cell response.

Method: immunoSEQ multiplex PCR; TCRdb's copy keeps in-frame clones and lacks some. The sample has 150,000 to 200,000 clones, around 92% seen once. Note on this clone: Its antigen is as yet unknown.

Sequencing was performed on peripheral blood, taken on day 0 of AZD1222 vaccination. The origin of this receptor is an adult in good health.

The DNA for the CDR3 is TGCGCCAGCAGCTCCCCGGGCTCTGGAAACACCATATATTTT. This sequence encodes CASSSPGSGNTIYF. This chain joins TRBV4-1 and TRBJ1-3, with unresolved D. The germline V and J ends were trimmed by 5 bases and 0 bases, with 8 bases remaining between them. Germline CDR1 reads MGHRA; CDR2 reads YSYEKL. The CDR3 spans 14 residues.